The 24 T cell receptor beta chains in this list originate from one sample, sequenced in a study of long-term antiretroviral therapy in people with HIV. Version v3.0 of the immunoSEQ assay ran at survey level. Assay: immunoSEQ multiplex PCR; the TCRdb copy retains only in-frame clones and omits some. Among about 38,000 clones, roughly 80% were seen once, and the ten largest hold around 5%. The material sequenced was unsorted PBMCs, taken 1.5 years after starting antiretroviral therapy. All receptors come from a man aged 18 to 29 with HIV.

The V and J genes are TRBV28 and TRBJ1-2, with 7 bases fitting TRBD1. This CDR3 has 14 amino acids. V lost 6 bases and J lost 4; bases outside the gene matches: 8. Germline CDR1 reads MDHEN; CDR2 reads SYDVKM. In DNA form, the CDR3 reads TGTGCCAGCAGCCCGGGACAGAGTTCCTATGGCTACACCTTC. This codes for CASSPGQSSYGYTF.

CDR3 protein: CASSVPTGSGANVLTF. CDR3 in DNA: TGTGCCAGCAGCGTACCGACAGGGTCCGGGGCCAACGTCCTGACTTTC. The chain joins TRBV7-2 to TRBJ2-6; 7 bases map to TRBD1. V lost 5 bases and J lost 4; bases outside the gene matches: 8. The CDR3 is 16 residues long. Germline-derived CDR1 and CDR2 are SGHTA and FQGNSA.

The genes are TRBV23-1 and TRBJ2-1, with 8 bases lining up with TRBD2. TRBV23-1 is known as an ORF, though its function is uncertain. The CDR3 runs 15 residues. Trimming removed 3 bases from V and 3 bases from J; junction bases left unmatched: 4. The CDR3: CASSHPGLDYNEQFF. The CDR3 bases are TGCGCCAGCAGTCATCCGGGACTAGACTACAATGAGCAGTTCTTC.

The chain is built from TRBV7-8 and TRBJ2-7, with 7 bases fitting TRBD1. Trimming cost V 3 bases and J 6 bases; bases outside gene matches: 5. The CDR3 is 13 residues long. From germline, CDR1 is SGHVS and CDR2 FQNEAQ. CDR3 in DNA: TGTGCCAGCAGCTTTAACAGGGGTCCCGAGCAGTACTTC. It is translated as CASSFNRGPEQYF.

The table lists this clone with a count of one. The V gene is TRBV7-2, the J gene TRBJ2-7; 8 bases line up with TRBD2. From germline, CDR1 is SGHTA and CDR2 FQGNSA. Trimming cost V 3 bases and J 6 bases; bases outside gene matches: 7. CDR3 length: 14 residues. CDR3 coding DNA: TGTGCCAGCAGCTTCCGGGAGGGATTCCCCGAGCAGTACTTC. Protein product: CASSFREGFPEQYF.

The chain links TRBV5-6 to TRBJ1-3; tentative D call: TRBD1 (5 bases). V lost 4 bases and J lost 2, with 16 bases in between. Germline V gene sequence: CDR1 SGHDT, CDR2 YYEEEE. This CDR3 has 16 amino acids. Here the CDR3 reads CASSLVVGEAGNTIYF. The CDR3 DNA follows: TGTGCCAGCAGCCTGGTCGTGGGGGAGGCTGGAAACACCATATATTTT.

CDR3 sequence (DNA): TGTGCCAGCAGCACTCGGGTACATGAGCAGTTCTTC. It translates to CASSTRVHEQFF. This rearrangement joins TRBV7-8 to TRBJ2-1; no reliable D call. Trimming removed 5 bases from V and 8 bases from J, with 10 bases in between. The CDR3 loop spans 12 amino acids. CDR1 is SGHVS, CDR2 FQNEAQ, per germline.

The chain combines TRBV19 with TRBJ2-7; TRBD2 matches at 8 bases. Germline trimming cut 3 bases from V and 4 bases from J; bases unmatched to any gene: 8. The CDR3 contains 15 residues. Germline V gene data show CDR1 as LNHDA and CDR2 as SQIVND (reference sequence). CDR3 in amino acids: CASSMTDSGIYEQYF. CDR3 in DNA: TGTGCCAGTAGTATGACGGATAGCGGGATATACGAGCAGTACTTC. Filled out from reference TRBV19 and TRBJ2-7, the complete variable domain reads DGGITQSPKYLFRKEGQNVTLSCEQNLNHDAMYWYRQDPGQGLRLIYYSQIVNDFQKGDIAEGYSVSREKKESFPLTVTSAQKNPTAFYLCASSMTDSGIYEQYFGPGTRLTVT.

The CDR3 bases are TGTGCCAGCAGTTTAACGTTTTGGGGATCGGAGACCCAGTACTTC. This translates into CASSLTFWGSETQYF. V is TRBV27 and J is TRBJ2-5; D is unclear. This CDR3 is built from 15 residues. Trimming shortened V by 2 bases and J by 5 bases, and 15 bases separated the two germline ends. In germline, CDR1 is MNHEY, CDR2 SMNVEV (reference sequence).

The chain joins TRBV5-1 to TRBJ2-3, with unresolved D. The CDR3 runs 14 residues. The ends were cut back, 1 base at V and 0 bases at J, with 6 bases in the middle. From germline, CDR1 is SGHRS and CDR2 YFSETQ. The CDR3 nucleotides read TGCGCCAGCAGCTTGTACAGCAGCACAGATACGCAGTATTTT. This codes for CASSLYSSTDTQYF.

The chain recombines TRBV19 with TRBJ1-5, with 10 bases matching TRBD1. The CDR3 is 18 residues long. CDR1 LNHDA and CDR2 SQIVND come from the germline V gene (reference sequence). With 8 bases clipped from V and 5 bases from J, the junction kept 18 bases outside the gene matches. CDR3 loop: CASQARDRGGSRDQPQHF. The CDR3 DNA reads as TGTGCCAGTCAAGCGCGGGACAGGGGAGGGTCTAGGGATCAGCCCCAGCATTTT.

CDR3 region: CASSQDRNLNPTDTQYF. The DNA for the CDR3 is TGTGCCAGCAGCCAAGATCGAAACCTCAACCCCACAGATACGCAGTATTTT. V gene TRBV4-2 combines with J gene TRBJ2-3; D uncertain. Trimming stripped 0 bases from V and 2 bases from J, with 15 bases between. The CDR3 contains 17 residues. Germline V gene data show CDR1 as LGHNA and CDR2 as YNFKEQ.

Only a few counts were recorded for this clone. The rearrangement uses TRBV7-9 and TRBJ1-2; weak D call: TRBD1 (6 bases). There are 15 residues in the CDR3. The ends were cut back, 5 bases at V and 8 bases at J, with 21 bases in the middle. Germline V gives CDR1 SEHNR, CDR2 FQNEAQ (reference sequence). The CDR3 protein is CASSPDRTPLPGYTF. In DNA, the CDR3 is TGTGCCAGCAGCCCCGACAGGACTCCACTACCCGGCTACACCTTC.

This sequence joins TRBV13 and TRBJ2-5; D is perhaps TRBD1 or TRBD2 (5 bases each). Trimming took 6 bases from V and 7 from J, leaving 21 bases between them. The V gene's germline CDR1 is PRHDT and CDR2 FYEKMQ (reference sequence). There are 15 residues in the CDR3. The CDR3 nucleotides read TGTGCCAGCAGTCCAGGGAGACGGGGACGGGGGACCCAGTACTTC. As protein: CASSPGRRGRGTQYF.

This clone was detected a few times. V and J are TRBV2 and TRBJ1-2; D is unclear. Trimming removed 3 bases from V and 4 bases from J, with 3 bases in between. The CDR3 has 11 amino acids. Germline loops: CDR1 SNHLY, CDR2 FYNNEI. The CDR3: CASSDSYGYTF. In DNA form, the CDR3 reads TGTGCCAGCAGTGATAGCTATGGCTACACCTTC.

The chain joins TRBV19 to TRBJ2-3; a possible D gene is TRBD1 (5 bases). The CDR3 covers 13 residues. Germline values: CDR1 LNHDA, CDR2 SQIVND (reference sequence). V was cut by 4 bases and J by 6 bases, with 11 bases left in between. CDR3 sequence: CASSSQGADTQYF. For the CDR3, the DNA is TGTGCCAGTAGTAGCCAGGGTGCGGATACGCAGTATTTT. Together with reference TRBV19 and TRBJ2-3, the CDR3 gives the full variable domain: DGGITQSPKYLFRKEGQNVTLSCEQNLNHDAMYWYRQDPGQGLRLIYYSQIVNDFQKGDIAEGYSVSREKKESFPLTVTSAQKNPTAFYLCASSSQGADTQYFGPGTRLTVL.

The rearrangement links TRBV18 to TRBJ1-1, with unresolved D. Per germline, CDR1 KGHSH and CDR2 LQKENI. The CDR3 totals 13 residues. V was cut by 3 bases and J by 5 bases, with 10 bases left in between. This CDR3 reads CASSPPSRTEAFF. The CDR3 DNA reads as TGTGCCAGCTCACCTCCCTCGCGGACTGAAGCTTTCTTT.

The V call is TRBV5-6, the J call TRBJ2-7; possible D gene TRBD1, 5 bases. Between the trimmed V and J ends, which lost 2 bases and 0 bases, there was a span of 9 bases. This CDR3 has 14 residues. The germline V gene has CDR1 SGHDT and CDR2 YYEEEE. The CDR3 protein is CASSFWGSSYEQYF. The CDR3 region has the DNA TGTGCCAGCAGCTTTTGGGGCAGCTCCTACGAGCAGTACTTC.

This clone was observed once. The V call is TRBV28, the J call TRBJ1-1; the D gene is possibly TRBD1 (5 bases). The germline V gene has CDR1 MDHEN and CDR2 SYDVKM. The V gene lost 2 bases and the J gene lost 1 base, with 8 bases spanning the gap. The CDR3 spans 14 residues. The CDR3 bases are TGTGCCAGCAGTTTAGGGGCAGCGAACACTGAAGCTTTCTTT. This sequence encodes CASSLGAANTEAFF.

The V call is TRBV5-1, the J call TRBJ2-3; 7 bases fit TRBD2. Looked up from germline, CDR1 is SGHRS and CDR2 is YFSETQ. The CDR3 totals 17 residues. The J segment lost 2 bases and the V segment lost 0 bases, leaving 9 bases of the junction unmatched. CDR3 sequence reads: CASSLGWSSGTTDTQYF. For the CDR3, the DNA is TGCGCCAGCAGCTTGGGTTGGTCCAGCGGGACCACAGATACGCAGTATTTT.

V usage is TRBV7-6 and J usage is TRBJ2-5, with 14 positions matching TRBD2. The germline V gene encodes CDR1 SGHVS and CDR2 FNYEAQ. After removal of 0 bases from V and 7 bases from J, the junction contained 7 bases not matched to a gene. The CDR3 has 17 residues. The CDR3 DNA reads as TGTGCCAGCAGCTTAGCTGGGACTAGCGGGAGTATGGGGACCCAGTACTTC. Residues: CASSLAGTSGSMGTQYF.

The V call is TRBV5-4, the J call TRBJ2-5, with 10 bases identical to TRBD2. Germline V gives CDR1 SGHNT, CDR2 YYREEE (reference sequence). V lost 4 bases and J lost 3; bases outside the gene matches: 9. This CDR3 comprises 16 residues. The CDR3 DNA reads as TGTGCCAGCAGCGAATCCAGGACTAGCGGAGAAGAGACCCAGTACTTC. It encodes CASSESRTSGEETQYF.

The chain joins TRBV29-1 to TRBJ2-2; no firm D call. Trimming took 8 bases from V and 1 from J, leaving 11 bases between them. The CDR3 has 13 residues. Germline V gives CDR1 SQVTM, CDR2 ANQGSEA. Here the CDR3 reads CSSLLENTGELFF. In DNA, the CDR3 is TGCAGCTCACTTTTAGAGAACACCGGGGAGCTGTTTTTT.

The rearrangement uses TRBV9 and TRBJ2-3; 7 nucleotides agree with TRBD1. V shed 4 bases and J 0 bases; nucleotides not matched to a gene: 2. From germline, CDR1 is SGDLS and CDR2 YYNGEE. The CDR3 has 14 residues. In DNA form, the CDR3 reads TGTGCCAGCAGCACCAGGGGGAGCACAGATACGCAGTATTTT. It codes for CASSTRGSTDTQYF.